This T cell receptor (beta chain) was sequenced during a study of T cell repertoires in cytomegalovirus infection. This clonotype has just one count. The CDR3 runs 15 residues. Trimming removed 2 bases from V and 6 bases from J, with 14 bases in between. Looked up from germline, CDR1 is MDHEN and CDR2 is SYDVKM. MiXCR was run by TCRdb on the reads, yielding one entry per CDR3 protein. The repertoire consists of 310,000 or so distinct CDR3 sequences, with roughly 9.3% occurring once and the leading ten covering less than 3%. The specimen sequenced was PBMCs. The gene calls are TRBV28 and TRBJ1-5, with D possibly being TRBD1 (6 bases). This sequence originates from a human donor in good health (CMV status not recorded). Some clones in this sample may be carry-over from other donors' samples. The CDR3 sequence is CASSLTAGVLQPQHF. CDR3 coding DNA: TGTGCCAGCAGTTTAACGGCAGGGGTTCTTCAGCCCCAGCATTTT.